The 26 T cell receptor beta chains reported below all come from one sample, sequenced in a study of somatic mutations in cytotoxic T cells in rheumatoid arthritis. Only in-frame clones appear in the TCRdb table, and some are missing; sequencing was by immunoSEQ multiplex PCR. The sample shows 18,000 or so clones, around 80% of them seen only once. Sequenced material: CD8+ T cells sorted from blood. The source of these receptors is an adult with rheumatoid arthritis.

The chain is built from TRBV29-1 and TRBJ1-1; D gene unclear. The CDR3 is 12 residues long. Germline CDR1 SQVTM, CDR2 ANQGSEA. Trimming pared 4 bases from V and 1 base from J, leaving 7 bases between. The CDR3 loop reads CSVAGANTEAFF. Here the CDR3 DNA reads TGCAGCGTTGCCGGAGCGAACACTGAAGCTTTCTTT. The complete variable domain, with remaining parts taken from reference TRBV29-1 and TRBJ1-1, reads SAVISQKPSRDICQRGTSLTIQCQVDSQVTMMFWYRQQPGQSLTLIATANQGSEATYESGFVIDKFPISRPNLTFSTLTVSNMSPEDSSIYLCSVAGANTEAFFGQGTRLTVV.

The chain joins TRBV30 to TRBJ2-3; D is possibly TRBD2 (6 bases). The CDR3 contains 14 residues. The germline V gene has CDR1 GTSNPN and CDR2 SVGIG (reference sequence). The ends were cut back, 1 base at V and 5 bases at J, with 13 bases in the middle. The CDR3, as DNA: TGTGCCTGGAGTGCAGAACGGGAGAGAGATACGCAGTATTTT. Amino acids: CAWSAERERDTQYF.

This chain's CDR3 is CASSQGATGPAGVYGYTF. For the CDR3, the DNA is TGCGCCAGCAGCCAAGGGGCTACAGGGCCGGCAGGGGTCTATGGCTACACCTTC. The chain uses TRBV4-3 and TRBJ1-2, with TRBD1 as a possible D gene (6 bases). Trimming removed 1 base at V and 4 bases at J, with 22 bases between. The CDR3 contains 18 residues. The V gene's germline CDR1 is LGHNA and CDR2 YSLEER.

V is TRBV6-5 and J is TRBJ2-7; D not resolved. Germline CDR1 is MNHEY and CDR2 is SVGAGI. V lost 0 bases and J lost 2, with 11 bases in between. The CDR3 is 15 residues long. CDR3 loop: CASSYSGSGTYEQYF. The CDR3 nucleotides read TGTGCCAGCAGTTACTCAGGCTCAGGAACCTACGAGCAGTACTTC.

The DNA for the CDR3 is TGTGCCAGCAGCGTAGGCGCTACGCTCTCCTACAATGAGCAGTTCTTC. This translates into CASSVGATLSYNEQFF. V is TRBV9 and J is TRBJ2-1; the D is unclear. Germline loops: CDR1 SGDLS, CDR2 YYNGEE. The CDR3 is made up of 16 amino acids. V shed 0 bases and J shed 0 bases, with 10 bases lying between them.

The rearrangement uses TRBV19 and TRBJ2-3; no definite D call. Trimming stripped 0 bases from V and 3 bases from J, with 4 bases between. Germline-derived CDR1 and CDR2 are LNHDA and SQIVND (reference sequence). This CDR3 comprises 13 residues. Here the CDR3 DNA reads TGTGCCAGTAGTATAGATCTGACAGATACGCAGTATTTT. As protein: CASSIDLTDTQYF.

The rearrangement links TRBV11-2 to TRBJ2-1, with 8 bases aligning to TRBD2. Germline values: CDR1 SGHAT, CDR2 FQNNGV. After removal of 2 bases from V and 3 bases from J, the junction contained 3 bases not matched to a gene. The CDR3 runs 15 residues. The DNA for the CDR3 is TGTGCCAGCAGCTTAAGGACTAGCCGCTACAATGAGCAGTTCTTC. This codes for CASSLRTSRYNEQFF.

The chain combines TRBV4-3 with TRBJ2-2; D gene ambiguous. The ends were cut back, 0 bases at V and 7 bases at J, with 12 bases in the middle. The CDR3 runs to 15 residues. The germline V gene encodes CDR1 LGHNA and CDR2 YSLEER. The CDR3 loop is CASSQDRFSVGELFF. CDR3 DNA sequence: TGCGCCAGCAGCCAAGATCGATTTTCGGTCGGGGAGCTGTTTTTT.

V usage is TRBV6-6 and J usage is TRBJ2-2; 11 bases line up with TRBD2. The junction had 0 bases not matched to a gene; V was cut back by 0 bases and J by 3 bases. The CDR3 loop spans 16 amino acids. Germline V gene lookup returns CDR1 MNHNY and CDR2 SVGAGI (reference sequence). The CDR3 nucleotides are TGTGCCAGCAGTTACTCACTAGCGGGAGACACCGGGGAGCTGTTTTTT. Protein: CASSYSLAGDTGELFF.

The V and J genes are TRBV27 and TRBJ1-1, with D possibly TRBD1 on 5 matching bases. The length of the CDR3 is 15 residues. V was clipped by 3 bases and J by 4 bases, with 15 bases between them. In germline, CDR1 is MNHEY, CDR2 SMNVEV (reference sequence). The CDR3 loop reads CASSFGHGLGTEAFF. CDR3 DNA sequence: TGTGCCAGCAGTTTTGGACACGGTCTTGGCACTGAAGCTTTCTTT.

The chain joins TRBV5-6 to TRBJ1-2, with TRBD1 as a possible D gene (6 bases). Germline V gene data show CDR1 as SGHDT and CDR2 as YYEEEE. The CDR3 is 16 amino acids. Trimming shortened V by 4 bases and J by 7 bases, and 23 bases separated the two germline ends. CDR3 nucleotide sequence: TGTGCCAGCAGCCTGGACAGAGACCTGTACCTATCTGGCTACACCTTC. Amino acid sequence: CASSLDRDLYLSGYTF.

The V gene is TRBV19, the J gene TRBJ1-5; 9 positions agree with TRBD1. Germline V gene lookup returns CDR1 LNHDA and CDR2 SQIVND (reference sequence). With V trimmed by 0 bases and J by 3 bases, 6 bases remained unmatched. The CDR3 covers 17 residues. CDR3 in amino acids: CASSIDTGTGTNQPQHF. The DNA of the CDR3 is TGTGCCAGTAGTATAGATACCGGGACAGGGACCAATCAGCCCCAGCATTTT.

This chain uses TRBV5-5 with TRBJ2-7; possible D gene TRBD1, 7 bases. CDR3 size: 16 residues. Trimming pared 1 base from V and 5 bases from J, leaving 19 bases between. Germline V lookup: CDR1 SGHKS, CDR2 YYEKEE (reference sequence). The DNA of the CDR3 is TGTGCCAGCAGCTTGCAAGCGGGCAGGGGGATACACGAGCAGTACTTC. Translated: CASSLQAGRGIHEQYF. Full variable domain (rest looked up from reference TRBV5-5 and TRBJ2-7): DAGVTQSPTHLIKTRGQQVTLRCSPISGHKSVSWYQQVLGQGPQFIFQYYEKEERGRGNFPDRFSARQFPNYSSELNVNALLLGDSALYLCASSLQAGRGIHEQYFGPGTRLTVT.

The chain employs TRBV7-9 and TRBJ1-4; D gene uncertain. Trimming cost V 3 bases and J 4 bases, with 6 bases left between them. Per germline, CDR1 SEHNR and CDR2 FQNEAQ (reference sequence). The CDR3 spans 13 residues. DNA of the CDR3: TGTGCCAGCAGCTTCCCCGGTAATGAAAAACTGTTTTTT. This sequence encodes CASSFPGNEKLFF.

V is TRBV10-1 and J is TRBJ2-1; the match to TRBD1 covers 7 bases. The V gene end was trimmed by 6 bases and the J gene end by 4 bases; junction bases not matched to a gene: 9. Germline V CDR1 and CDR2: WNHNN, SYGVQD (reference sequence). This CDR3 comprises 15 residues. The CDR3 here is CASSLDRVEYNEQFF. CDR3 nucleotides: TGCGCCAGCAGCCTAGACAGGGTGGAATACAATGAGCAGTTCTTC.

This clone has more than one count but fewer than ten. The chain combines TRBV6-6 with TRBJ1-5, with a possible D match to TRBD1 (5 bases). CDR1 is MNHNY and CDR2 is SVGAGI in the germline V gene (reference sequence). There are 14 residues in the CDR3. With 6 bases removed from V and 3 bases from J, the gap between germline ends came to 12 bases. CDR3 sequence: CASSPGAYNQPQHF. The CDR3 DNA reads as TGTGCCAGCAGCCCCGGGGCCTACAATCAGCCCCAGCATTTT.

The chain combines TRBV9 with TRBJ2-3, with 16 nucleotides matching TRBD2. Germline V gives CDR1 SGDLS, CDR2 YYNGEE. This CDR3 has 17 amino acids. V was clipped by 3 bases and J by 4 bases; unmatched bases: 5. For the CDR3, the DNA is TGTGCCAGCAGCGGCGGGACTAGCGGGGGGGCGGCAGATACGCAGTATTTT. It yields the protein CASSGGTSGGAADTQYF.

V is TRBV7-8 and J is TRBJ2-3; D gene uncertain. The germline CDR1 and CDR2 sequences are SGHVS and FQNEAQ. Trimming pared 6 bases from V and 0 bases from J, leaving 16 bases between. CDR3 length: 16 residues. The CDR3 protein is CASSFRSPYSTDTQYF. DNA of the CDR3: TGTGCCAGCAGTTTTCGATCCCCCTATAGCACAGATACGCAGTATTTT.

This clone was counted a few times. V usage is TRBV7-9 and J usage is TRBJ1-5, with D uncertain. Germline CDR1 and CDR2: SEHNR and FQNEAQ (reference sequence). V was trimmed by 1 base and J by 0 bases, leaving 7 bases between them. The CDR3 runs to 15 residues. In DNA form, the CDR3 reads TGTGCCAGCAGCTTAGACGGGGTTAGCAATCAGCCCCAGCATTTT. This encodes CASSLDGVSNQPQHF.

The rearrangement joins TRBV29-1 to TRBJ1-2; TRBD1 agrees at 11 bases. Germline trimming cut 6 bases from V and 1 base from J; bases unmatched to any gene: 7. The CDR3 sequence is 15 residues long. CDR1 and CDR2 (germline): SQVTM, ANQGSEA. The CDR3 region is CSVAGTGGNNYGYTF. The CDR3 bases are TGCAGCGTAGCCGGGACAGGGGGTAATAACTATGGCTACACCTTC.

The J gene is TRBJ1-1, the V gene TRBV4-1; D remains ambiguous. V was trimmed by 8 bases and J by 1 base, leaving 5 bases between them. There are 11 residues in the CDR3. Germline V gene lookup returns CDR1 MGHRA and CDR2 YSYEKL. The CDR3 loop reads CASGRNTEAFF. The CDR3 DNA follows: TGCGCCAGCGGACGGAACACTGAAGCTTTCTTT.

The chain couples TRBV5-6 to TRBJ1-5; D remains ambiguous. Germline V CDR1 and CDR2: SGHDT, YYEEEE. V shed 4 bases and J shed 0 bases, with 11 bases lying between them. This CDR3 region has 15 residues. The CDR3 nucleotides read TGTGCCAGCAGCACTATTACAGATAGCAATCAGCCCCAGCATTTT. Its protein product is CASSTITDSNQPQHF.

The chain has TRBV7-9 and TRBJ1-1; TRBD1 is a possible D gene (6 bases). The CDR3 length is 15 residues. V lost 0 bases, J lost 3 bases, and 11 bases lay in between. The germline CDR1 and CDR2 sequences are SEHNR and FQNEAQ (reference sequence). The CDR3 sequence: CASSLAQGQYTEAFF. DNA of the CDR3: TGTGCCAGCAGCTTAGCGCAGGGGCAGTACACTGAAGCTTTCTTT. The complete variable domain, with remaining parts taken from reference TRBV7-9 and TRBJ1-1, reads DTGVSQNPRHKITKRGQNVTFRCDPISEHNRLYWYRQTLGQGPEFLTYFQNEAQLEKSRLLSDRFSAERPKGSFSTLEIQRTEQGDSAMYLCASSLAQGQYTEAFFGQGTRLTVV.

This chain connects TRBV5-1 to TRBJ2-5; a possible D gene is TRBD1 (6 bases). From germline, CDR1 is SGHRS and CDR2 YFSETQ. The CDR3 sequence is 14 residues long. V lost 4 bases and J 1 base, leaving 11 bases between the germline ends. The CDR3 DNA reads as TGCGCCAGCAGCCCTTGGACAGTCCAAGAGACCCAGTACTTC. This translates into CASSPWTVQETQYF.

The chain is built from TRBV10-3 and TRBJ2-1; 7 bases agree with TRBD1. CDR1 is ENHRY and CDR2 is SYGVKD in the germline V gene. The V and J ends lost 4 bases and 4 bases, in that order; junction bases with no gene match: 16. CDR3 length: 18 amino acids. The CDR3 is CAISAEVNRGKSYNEQFF. The CDR3 DNA sequence: TGTGCCATCAGTGCGGAAGTGAACAGGGGAAAAAGTTACAATGAGCAGTTCTTC.

This clone was found once. The V call is TRBV10-3, the J call TRBJ1-5; D not certain. V was clipped by 6 bases and J by 2 bases, with 5 bases between them. Germline CDR1 reads ENHRY; CDR2 reads SYGVKD. The CDR3 extends over 12 amino acids. CDR3 in amino acids: CAISEGNQPQHF. The CDR3 DNA reads as TGTGCCATCAGCGAGGGCAATCAGCCCCAGCATTTT.